These 15 T cell receptor beta chains originate from one sample sequenced in a study of control samples from healthy donors and cancer patients. Sequencing used immunoSEQ multiplex PCR; TCRdb keeps in-frame clones, though not all of them. The table has 100,000 to 120,000 clones, approximately 84% seen once. Material: blood. These receptors were obtained from a man between 18 and 29 years old in good health.

The chain recombines TRBV2 with TRBJ1-5, with D perhaps matching TRBD1 (6 bases). Trimming stripped 5 bases from V and 0 bases from J, with 17 bases between. Germline V gene lookup returns CDR1 SNHLY and CDR2 FYNNEI. This CDR3 region has 17 residues. The CDR3 sequence is CASSSALDSASNQPQHF. The CDR3 region has the DNA TGTGCCAGCAGTTCCGCGCTGGACAGCGCTAGCAATCAGCCCCAGCATTTT.

CDR3 sequence reads: CAIREEEGVSGNEQFF. The DNA of the CDR3 is TGTGCCATCAGAGAAGAGGAGGGGGTCTCGGGGAATGAGCAGTTCTTC. The genes are TRBV10-3 and TRBJ2-1; D may match TRBD1 or TRBD2 (6 bases each). Germline V gene lookup returns CDR1 ENHRY and CDR2 SYGVKD. The CDR3 is made up of 16 amino acids. Trimming stripped 6 bases from V and 7 bases from J, with 22 bases between.

The chain couples TRBV7-2 to TRBJ2-7; TRBD1 matches at 9 bases. Losses at the gene ends were 2 bases for V and 3 bases for J; bases not matched to a gene: 11. The CDR3 runs 17 residues. Germline CDR1 reads SGHTA; CDR2 reads FQGNSA. DNA of the CDR3: TGTGCCAGCAGCTTAATCCCCCCCGGGACAGGGAGCTACGAGCAGTACTTC. This translates into CASSLIPPGTGSYEQYF.

The rearrangement uses TRBV28 and TRBJ1-6, with 9 bases lining up with TRBD1. Germline loops: CDR1 MDHEN, CDR2 SYDVKM. V shed 7 bases, J shed 10 bases, and the junction held 11 bases outside the gene matches. The CDR3 sequence is 15 residues long. The CDR3 is CASTLGGTGTSPLHF. The DNA of the CDR3 is TGTGCCAGCACCCTGGGGGGGACAGGGACATCACCCCTCCACTTT.

The V gene is TRBV6-5, the J gene TRBJ1-3; 7 nucleotides agree with TRBD1. Trimming removed 4 bases from V and 0 bases from J; junction bases left unmatched: 6. The length of the CDR3 is 16 residues. Germline V CDR1 and CDR2: MNHEY, SVGAGI. CDR3 coding DNA: TGTGCCAGCAGTTCTTGGACAGGTCCCTCTGGAAACACCATATATTTT. It encodes CASSSWTGPSGNTIYF.

The chain has TRBV18 and TRBJ2-1; possibly TRBD1 for D (6 bases). The CDR3 has 15 amino acids. The V and J ends lost 6 bases and 4 bases respectively, with 16 bases between them. Germline loops: CDR1 KGHSH, CDR2 LQKENI. In DNA, the CDR3 is TGTGCCAGCTCCCCCCAGGGGCAGGTTTACAATGAGCAGTTCTTC. Its protein product is CASSPQGQVYNEQFF.

The V and J genes are TRBV2 and TRBJ2-1; no clear D gene. CDR1 and CDR2 (germline): SNHLY, FYNNEI. The CDR3 loop spans 16 amino acids. With 4 bases removed from V and 0 bases from J, the gap between germline ends came to 13 bases. CDR3 bases: TGTGCCAGCAGTGGAGAGGCGGCGAGCTCCTACAATGAGCAGTTCTTC. Translating gives CASSGEAASSYNEQFF.

The chain carries TRBV3-1 (or the pseudogene TRBV3-2) and TRBJ2-7, with D possibly TRBD1 on 6 matching bases. Trimming took off 2 bases at V and 3 bases at J, with 14 bases between the two ends. Germline values: CDR1 LGHDT, CDR2 YNNKEL (reference sequence). The CDR3 is 15 amino acids. CDR3 nucleotides: TGTGCCAGCAGCCAATCAAAAGGGGGTTTCTACGAGCAGTACTTC. As protein: CASSQSKGGFYEQYF.

V gene TRBV20-1 combines with J gene TRBJ1-2; the D is unclear. Germline V lookup: CDR1 DFQATT, CDR2 SNEGSKA (reference sequence). The V and J ends lost 1 base and 8 bases respectively, with 8 bases between them. CDR3 length: 11 residues. The CDR3 DNA is TGCAGTGCTAGAGCGGGCGAAGGCTACACCTTC. This translates into CSARAGEGYTF.

The chain has TRBV5-6 and TRBJ2-4, with D perhaps assigned TRBD1 or TRBD2 (6 bases each). This CDR3 has 16 residues. Germline V gene lookup returns CDR1 SGHDT and CDR2 YYEEEE. With 2 bases removed from V and 8 bases from J, the gap between germline ends came to 20 bases. CDR3 DNA: TGTGCCAGCAGCTTACCGGGGGCCCTTGCCAGGGACATTCAGTACTTC. Translation gives CASSLPGALARDIQYF.

The chain has TRBV6-1 and TRBJ2-7; 7 nucleotides align to TRBD1. V gave up 2 bases and J gave up 5 bases; unmatched junction bases: 6. The CDR3 consists of 14 residues. Germline V lookup: CDR1 MNHNS, CDR2 SASEGT. The CDR3 nucleotides read TGTGCCAGCAGTGAATTGACAGGGTCCCACGAGCAGTACTTC. Protein: CASSELTGSHEQYF.

This chain joins TRBV4-1 and TRBJ2-3; possible D gene TRBD2, 5 bases. The ends were cut back, 4 bases at V and 2 bases at J, with 10 bases in the middle. The CDR3 is 14 residues long. From germline, CDR1 is MGHRA and CDR2 YSYEKL. CDR3 DNA: TGCGCCAGCAGCCCCGGACTGTTCACAGATACGCAGTATTTT. Its translation: CASSPGLFTDTQYF.

The rearrangement joins TRBV30 to TRBJ1-6; no firm D call. The V end was cut by 0 bases, the J end by 9 bases, with 18 bases between. This CDR3 has 16 residues. CDR1 is GTSNPN and CDR2 is SVGIG in the germline V gene (reference sequence). The chain's CDR3 is CAWSVGPPGEGSPLHF. The CDR3 region has the DNA TGTGCCTGGAGTGTAGGACCTCCCGGTGAAGGTTCACCCCTCCACTTT.

The chain joins TRBV30 to TRBJ1-1; 7 bases fit TRBD1. The CDR3 is 15 residues long. Trimming took 0 bases from V and 5 from J; bases not matched to a gene: 9. Germline-derived CDR1 and CDR2 are GTSNPN and SVGIG (reference sequence). DNA of the CDR3: TGTGCCTGGAGTGTAAGAACGGCAGGGGGGACTGAAGCTTTCTTT. Its protein is CAWSVRTAGGTEAFF.

The chain uses TRBV6-6 and TRBJ1-6; TRBD1 aligns across 9 bases. CDR1 is MNHNY and CDR2 is SVGAGI in the germline V gene (reference sequence). The CDR3 runs to 15 residues. V shed 0 bases and J 8 bases; nucleotides not matched to a gene: 2. The CDR3 loop is CASSYSGDRDSPLHF. In DNA, the CDR3 is TGTGCCAGCAGTTACTCGGGGGACAGGGATTCACCCCTCCACTTT.